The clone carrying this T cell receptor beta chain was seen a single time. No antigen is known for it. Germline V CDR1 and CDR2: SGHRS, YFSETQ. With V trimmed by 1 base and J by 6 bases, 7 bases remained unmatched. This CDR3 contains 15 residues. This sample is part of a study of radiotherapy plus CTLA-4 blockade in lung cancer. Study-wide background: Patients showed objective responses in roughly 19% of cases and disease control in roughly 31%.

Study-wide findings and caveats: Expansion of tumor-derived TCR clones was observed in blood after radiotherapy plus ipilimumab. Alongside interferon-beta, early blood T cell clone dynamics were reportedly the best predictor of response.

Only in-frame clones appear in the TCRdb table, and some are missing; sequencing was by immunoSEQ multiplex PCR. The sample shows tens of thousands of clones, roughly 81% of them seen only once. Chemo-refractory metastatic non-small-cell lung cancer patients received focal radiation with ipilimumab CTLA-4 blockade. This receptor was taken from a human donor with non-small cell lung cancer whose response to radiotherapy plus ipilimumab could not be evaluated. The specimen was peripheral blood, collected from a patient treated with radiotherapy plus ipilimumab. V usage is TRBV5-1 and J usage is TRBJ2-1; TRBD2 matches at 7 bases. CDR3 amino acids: CASSLTAGVVNEQFF. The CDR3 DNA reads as TGCGCCAGCAGCTTGACCGCGGGAGTAGTCAATGAGCAGTTCTTC.